This T cell receptor beta chain was profiled in a study of T cell responses to AZD1222 COVID-19 vaccine. Findings and limits, study-wide: Spike-wide coverage was observed for vaccine-associated CD4 TCRs, with dominant responses at 160-218 and 743-854. Increased Spike-specific TCR breadth and depth were observed after two AZD1222 doses.

The V end lost 4 bases, the J end lost 4 bases, and 19 bases lay between the germline ends. The germline gives CDR1 SEHNR, CDR2 FQNEAQ (reference sequence). This CDR3 is 16 amino acids long. Assay used: immunoSEQ multiplex PCR; TCRdb lists only in-frame clones, some missing. The sample consists of more than 120,000 clones, about 86% of them appearing once. A note on this clone: The antigen is unknown.

Sequenced here: peripheral blood, sampled 28 days after the second AZD1222 dose. This TCR came from an adult who received the AZD1222 COVID-19 vaccine. V usage is TRBV7-9 and J usage is TRBJ1-2, with D possibly TRBD1 on 5 matching bases. The CDR3 DNA reads as TGTGCCAGCAGCTCTCAACGACAGCCAAATTTCTATGGCTACACCTTC. Residues: CASSSQRQPNFYGYTF.